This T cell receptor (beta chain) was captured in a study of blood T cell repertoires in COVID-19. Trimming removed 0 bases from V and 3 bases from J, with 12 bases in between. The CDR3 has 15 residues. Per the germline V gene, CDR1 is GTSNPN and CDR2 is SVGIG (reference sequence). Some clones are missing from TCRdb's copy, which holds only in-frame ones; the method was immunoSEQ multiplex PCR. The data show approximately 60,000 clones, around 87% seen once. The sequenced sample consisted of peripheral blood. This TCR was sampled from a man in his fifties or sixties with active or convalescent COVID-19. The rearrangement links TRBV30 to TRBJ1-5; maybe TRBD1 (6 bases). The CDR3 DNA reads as TGTGCCTGGAGTGTACCGGCAGGGGTCAATCAGCCCCAGCATTTT. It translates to CAWSVPAGVNQPQHF.